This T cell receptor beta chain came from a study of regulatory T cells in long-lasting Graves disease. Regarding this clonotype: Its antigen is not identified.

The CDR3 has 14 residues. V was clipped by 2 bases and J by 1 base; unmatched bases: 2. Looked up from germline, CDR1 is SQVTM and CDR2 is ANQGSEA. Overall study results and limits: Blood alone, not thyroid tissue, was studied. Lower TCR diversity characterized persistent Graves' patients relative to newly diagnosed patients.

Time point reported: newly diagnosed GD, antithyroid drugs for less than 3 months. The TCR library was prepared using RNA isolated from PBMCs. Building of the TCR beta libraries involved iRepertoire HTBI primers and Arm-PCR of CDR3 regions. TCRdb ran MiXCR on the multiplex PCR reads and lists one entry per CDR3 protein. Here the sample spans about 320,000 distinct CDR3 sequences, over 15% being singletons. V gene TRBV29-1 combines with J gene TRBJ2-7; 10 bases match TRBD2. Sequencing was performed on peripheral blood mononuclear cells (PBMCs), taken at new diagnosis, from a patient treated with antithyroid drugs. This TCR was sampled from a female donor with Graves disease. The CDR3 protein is CSVESTSGSYEQYF. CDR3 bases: TGCAGCGTTGAATCGACTAGCGGGTCCTACGAGCAGTACTTC.